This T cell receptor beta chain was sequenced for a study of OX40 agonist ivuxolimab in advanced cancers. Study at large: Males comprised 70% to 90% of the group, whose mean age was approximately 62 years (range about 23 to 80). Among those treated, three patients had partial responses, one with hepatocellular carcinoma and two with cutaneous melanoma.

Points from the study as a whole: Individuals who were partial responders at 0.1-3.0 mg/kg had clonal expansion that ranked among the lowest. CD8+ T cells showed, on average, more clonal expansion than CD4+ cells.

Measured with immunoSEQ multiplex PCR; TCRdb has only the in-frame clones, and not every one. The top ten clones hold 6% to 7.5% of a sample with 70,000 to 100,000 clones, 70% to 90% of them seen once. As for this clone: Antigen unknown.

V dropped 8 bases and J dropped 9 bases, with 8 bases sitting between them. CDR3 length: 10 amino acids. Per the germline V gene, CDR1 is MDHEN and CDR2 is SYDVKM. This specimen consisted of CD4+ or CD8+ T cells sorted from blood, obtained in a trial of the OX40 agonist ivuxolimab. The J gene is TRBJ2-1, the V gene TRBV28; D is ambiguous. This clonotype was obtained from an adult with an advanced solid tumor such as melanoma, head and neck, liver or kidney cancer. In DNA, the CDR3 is TGTGCCAGCTCTCGGAGTGAGCAGTTCTTC. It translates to CASSRSEQFF.